The next 24 T cell receptor beta chains were all read from a single sample in a study of OX40 agonist ivuxolimab in advanced cancers. Generated by immunoSEQ multiplex PCR, the TCRdb table keeps only in-frame clones and is missing some. The sample holds around 150,000 clones, 90% seen once. The specimen comprised CD4+ or CD8+ T cells sorted from blood, sampled in a trial of the OX40 agonist ivuxolimab. The origin of the receptors is an adult with an advanced solid tumor such as melanoma, head and neck, liver or kidney cancer.

The rearrangement uses TRBV6-5 and TRBJ2-7; weak D call: TRBD2 (6 bases). The ends were cut back, 7 bases at V and 1 base at J, with 17 bases in the middle. The CDR3 covers 15 residues. CDR1 and CDR2 from the germline V gene are MNHEY and SVGAGI. In DNA form, the CDR3 reads TGTGCCAGCACCCCCCCAGCGGGCGAGTCCTACGAGCAGTACTTC. Its translation: CASTPPAGESYEQYF.

This clone is a singleton in its sample. The rearrangement links TRBV4-1 to TRBJ1-4; 8 bases align to TRBD1. The germline V gene has CDR1 MGHRA and CDR2 YSYEKL. The CDR3 sequence is 16 residues long. After removal of 2 bases from V and 5 bases from J, the junction contained 7 bases not matched to a gene. The CDR3 bases are TGCGCCAGCAGCCAATCTAGTACAGGGGGGAATGAAAAACTGTTTTTT. It codes for CASSQSSTGGNEKLFF.

About this clone: The sample has other DNA sequences that encode this CDR3 too. The rearrangement joins TRBV7-9 to TRBJ2-5, with TRBD2 matching 8 bases. CDR1 is SEHNR, CDR2 FQNEAQ, per germline (reference sequence). The CDR3 contains 14 residues. After removal of 5 bases from V and 1 base from J, the junction contained 3 bases not matched to a gene. The CDR3 spells CASSPTSGQETQYF. Written as DNA, the CDR3 is TGTGCCAGCAGCCCAACTAGCGGCCAAGAGACCCAGTACTTC.

This chain connects TRBV28 to TRBJ2-7; 8 nucleotides agree with TRBD1. V trimming: 7 bases; J trimming: 2 bases; junction bases outside the gene matches: 7. The CDR3 consists of 14 residues. The germline CDR1 and CDR2 sequences are MDHEN and SYDVKM. The CDR3 DNA follows: TGTGCCAGCATCGGACAGGGAATAACCTACGAGCAGTACTTC. It codes for CASIGQGITYEQYF.

The rearrangement uses TRBV5-1 and TRBJ2-3; the match to TRBD1 covers 7 bases. There are 16 residues in the CDR3. Germline V gene lookup returns CDR1 SGHRS and CDR2 YFSETQ. V lost 2 bases, J lost 1 base, and 7 bases stayed unmatched. In nucleotides, the CDR3 is TGCGCCAGCAGCTTTGGCGACACAGGGGGCACAGATACGCAGTATTTT. Translating gives CASSFGDTGGTDTQYF.

This rearrangement joins TRBV5-1 to TRBJ2-2; D ambiguous. Trimming took 0 bases from V and 0 from J, leaving 12 bases between them. This CDR3 spans 17 amino acids. Germline CDR1 and CDR2: SGHRS and YFSETQ. The CDR3 DNA reads as TGCGCCAGCAGCTTGGCCAGAGGCAACTCGAACACCGGGGAGCTGTTTTTT. It translates to CASSLARGNSNTGELFF.

This chain joins TRBV27 and TRBJ2-7, with 9 bases that match TRBD2. The junction had 10 bases not matched to a gene; V was cut back by 4 bases and J by 6 bases. Germline assignment: CDR1 MNHEY and CDR2 SMNVEV (reference sequence). This CDR3 has 15 residues. The CDR3 coding sequence is TGTGCCAGCAGTTCCCGGACTAGCGAGTTGGGCGAGCAGTACTTC. Translation gives CASSSRTSELGEQYF.

This rearrangement joins TRBV28 to TRBJ2-1; either TRBD1 or TRBD2 may fit D (5 bases each). The CDR3 is 12 residues long. Germline loops: CDR1 MDHEN, CDR2 SYDVKM. V was cut by 3 bases and J by 9 bases, with 9 bases left in between. CDR3 nucleotide sequence: TGTGCCAGCAGTTTTCCCGGGACTGAGCAGTTCTTC. This sequence encodes CASSFPGTEQFF.

The gene calls are TRBV9 and TRBJ2-6; no firm D call. Trimming took off 3 bases at V and 2 bases at J, with 6 bases between the two ends. Germline V gene sequence: CDR1 SGDLS, CDR2 YYNGEE. The CDR3 is made up of 14 amino acids. The CDR3 DNA is TGTGCCAGCAGCGAGATAACTGGGGCCAACGTCCTGACTTTC. Protein product: CASSEITGANVLTF.

V usage is TRBV7-2 and J usage is TRBJ2-7, with TRBD1 matching over 11 bases. The CDR3 is 14 residues long. The V gene end was trimmed by 5 bases and the J gene end by 6 bases; junction bases not matched to a gene: 6. Germline lookup yields CDR1 SGHTA and CDR2 FQGNSA. This CDR3 is CASSRTGGPFEQYF. The CDR3 region has the DNA TGTGCCAGCAGCCGGACAGGGGGCCCCTTCGAGCAGTACTTC.

The chain has TRBV5-3 and TRBJ2-2; 8 bases are a match to TRBD1. TRBV5-3 is placed among ORFs of uncertain function. Trimming at V came to 3 bases and at J to 0 bases, leaving 10 bases not matched to a gene. The CDR3 is 18 residues long. The CDR3: CARSSTSKDRANTGELFF. DNA of the CDR3: TGTGCCAGAAGCTCTACGAGTAAGGACAGGGCGAACACCGGGGAGCTGTTTTTT.

This rearrangement joins TRBV28 to TRBJ2-7; tentative D call: TRBD1 (7 bases). Trimming cost V 3 bases and J 1 base, with 10 bases left between them. The CDR3 covers 14 residues. The germline V gene has CDR1 MDHEN and CDR2 SYDVKM. The CDR3 nucleotides are TGTGCCAGCAGTTTCAGGGGGGTTTCCTACGAGCAGTACTTC. Translating it yields CASSFRGVSYEQYF. The variable domain in full, completed from reference TRBV28 and TRBJ2-7, reads DVKVTQSSRYLVKRTGEKVFLECVQDMDHENMFWYRQDPGLGLRLIYFSYDVKMKEKGDIPEGYSVSREKKERFSLILESASTNQTSMYLCASSFRGVSYEQYFGPGTRLTVT.

J is TRBJ2-2 and V is TRBV9, with D hard to call. V was cut by 0 bases and J by 3 bases, with 9 bases left in between. This CDR3 contains 15 residues. Germline CDR1 is SGDLS and CDR2 is YYNGEE. CDR3 nucleotides: TGTGCCAGCAGCGTAGTTGTCGGTTACACCGGGGAGCTGTTTTTT. It specifies CASSVVVGYTGELFF.

The chain carries TRBV7-3 and TRBJ2-1; D possibly corresponds to TRBD2 (6 bases). The germline V and J ends were trimmed by 5 bases and 5 bases, with 10 bases remaining between them. CDR1 and CDR2 (germline): SGHTA, FQGTGA. The CDR3 contains 13 residues. Here the CDR3 reads CASSPPGDNEQFF. The CDR3 DNA reads TGTGCCAGCAGCCCGCCGGGGGACAATGAGCAGTTCTTC.

This clone came up a few times. The chain uses TRBV11-1 and TRBJ2-5; D is unresolved. CDR3 length: 11 residues. Germline V lookup: CDR1 SGHAT, CDR2 FQDESV (reference sequence). V lost 1 base to trimming and J lost 4 bases, with 1 base between them. CDR3 sequence reads: CASSLGETQYF. The CDR3 DNA reads TGTGCCAGCAGCTTAGGAGAGACCCAGTACTTC.

The chain uses TRBV4-3 and TRBJ2-7, with 8 bases aligning to TRBD1. Germline CDR1 reads LGHNA; CDR2 reads YSLEER. The V gene end was trimmed by 0 bases and the J gene end by 5 bases; junction bases not matched to a gene: 9. The length of the CDR3 is 16 residues. The CDR3 sequence is CASSQDTTGGFNEQYF. CDR3 DNA: TGCGCCAGCAGCCAAGATACCACAGGGGGTTTCAACGAGCAGTACTTC.

The chain carries TRBV5-1 and TRBJ2-2; no clear D. Trimming pared 1 base from V and 2 bases from J, leaving 9 bases between. The CDR3 covers 15 residues. Germline lookup yields CDR1 SGHRS and CDR2 YFSETQ. The CDR3 sequence: CASSLNSVNTGELFF. As DNA, the CDR3 is TGCGCCAGCAGCTTGAATTCCGTAAACACCGGGGAGCTGTTTTTT.

About this clone itself: Other DNA sequences in this sample translate to the same CDR3. The chain couples TRBV19 to TRBJ1-5; D is undetermined. The CDR3 is 13 amino acids. CDR1 LNHDA and CDR2 SQIVND come from the germline V gene (reference sequence). With 3 bases removed from V and 3 bases from J, the gap between germline ends came to 6 bases. CDR3 DNA: TGTGCCAGTAGTATCCAGTCCAATCAGCCCCAGCATTTT. The encoded protein is CASSIQSNQPQHF.

The chain has TRBV19 and TRBJ2-7, with TRBD2 matching 7 bases. This CDR3 has 14 amino acids. Germline CDR1 and CDR2: LNHDA and SQIVND (reference sequence). V gave up 4 bases and J gave up 0 bases; unmatched junction bases: 3. Here the CDR3 reads CASSRRTSSYEQYF. CDR3 nucleotides: TGTGCCAGTAGTAGAAGGACTAGCTCCTACGAGCAGTACTTC.

This clone was detected only once. The rearrangement uses TRBV11-2 and TRBJ1-1; D gene uncertain. Per the germline V gene, CDR1 is SGHAT and CDR2 is FQNNGV. The CDR3 runs 14 residues. V lost 5 bases to trimming and J lost 1 base, with 11 bases between them. The DNA of the CDR3 is TGTGCCAGCAGCACCGGACTTAAGAACACTGAAGCTTTCTTT. This encodes CASSTGLKNTEAFF.

The chain couples TRBV29-1 to TRBJ1-5, with a tentative D call TRBD1 (6 bases). The CDR3 is 16 residues long. Germline V gives CDR1 SQVTM, CDR2 ANQGSEA. Deletions cut 2 bases from V and 7 bases from J, with 21 bases between. The CDR3 DNA is TGCAGCGTTGAAAGGGTCGGGGGGGGCTTGAGGCAGCCCCAGCATTTT. Translating gives CSVERVGGGLRQPQHF.

V is TRBV5-1 and J is TRBJ1-1; no clear D. This CDR3 is built from 15 residues. Trimming removed 0 bases from V and 7 bases from J, with 16 bases in between. Germline values: CDR1 SGHRS, CDR2 YFSETQ. The CDR3 bases are TGCGCCAGCAGCTTGGTGGGTATAATACCCGGTGAAGCTTTCTTT. Translation gives CASSLVGIIPGEAFF.

The chain couples TRBV27 to TRBJ2-5; D is ambiguous. The CDR3 contains 13 residues. Germline CDR1 MNHEY, CDR2 SMNVEV (reference sequence). Trimming removed 6 bases from V and 5 bases from J, with 13 bases in between. CDR3 amino acids: CASSPREWETQYF. Here the CDR3 DNA reads TGTGCCAGCAGCCCTAGAGAGTGGGAGACCCAGTACTTC.

This chain links TRBV4-2 with TRBJ1-2, with 10 bases matching TRBD1. There are 15 residues in the CDR3. V shed 6 bases and J 2 bases; nucleotides not matched to a gene: 6. Germline V CDR1 and CDR2: LGHNA, YNFKEQ. The CDR3: CASRNPGQGNYGYTF. The CDR3 bases are TGTGCCAGCAGAAACCCGGGACAGGGGAACTATGGCTACACCTTC.